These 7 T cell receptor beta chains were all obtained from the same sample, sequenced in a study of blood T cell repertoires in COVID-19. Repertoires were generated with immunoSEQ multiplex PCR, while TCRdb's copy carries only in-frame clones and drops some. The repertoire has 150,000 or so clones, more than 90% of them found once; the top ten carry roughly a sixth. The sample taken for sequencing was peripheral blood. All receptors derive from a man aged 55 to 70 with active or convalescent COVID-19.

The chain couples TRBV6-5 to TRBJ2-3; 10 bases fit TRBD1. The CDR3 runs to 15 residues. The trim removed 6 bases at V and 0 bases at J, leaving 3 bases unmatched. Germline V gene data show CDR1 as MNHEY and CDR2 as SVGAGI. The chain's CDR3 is CASRDRGLSTDTQYF. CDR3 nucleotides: TGTGCCAGCAGAGACAGGGGGCTTAGCACAGATACGCAGTATTTT.

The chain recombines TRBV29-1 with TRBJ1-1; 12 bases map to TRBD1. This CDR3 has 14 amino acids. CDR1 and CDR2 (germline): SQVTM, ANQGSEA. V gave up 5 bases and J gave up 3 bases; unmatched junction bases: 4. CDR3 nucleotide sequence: TGCAGCGTTCTGGGGACAGGGGGCTACACTGAAGCTTTCTTT. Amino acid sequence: CSVLGTGGYTEAFF.

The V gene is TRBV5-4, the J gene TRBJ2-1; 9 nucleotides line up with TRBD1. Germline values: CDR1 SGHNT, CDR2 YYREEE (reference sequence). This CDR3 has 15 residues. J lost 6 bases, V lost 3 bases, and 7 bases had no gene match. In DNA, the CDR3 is TGTGCCAGCAGCTCGGGACAGGGTTTGTGCAATGAGCAGTTCTTC. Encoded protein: CASSSGQGLCNEQFF.

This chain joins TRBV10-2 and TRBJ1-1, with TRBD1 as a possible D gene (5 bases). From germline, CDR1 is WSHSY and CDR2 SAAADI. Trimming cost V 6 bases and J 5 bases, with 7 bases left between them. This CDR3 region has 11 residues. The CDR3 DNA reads TGCGCCAGCAGGGGGCTTACTGAAGCTTTCTTT. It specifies CASRGLTEAFF.

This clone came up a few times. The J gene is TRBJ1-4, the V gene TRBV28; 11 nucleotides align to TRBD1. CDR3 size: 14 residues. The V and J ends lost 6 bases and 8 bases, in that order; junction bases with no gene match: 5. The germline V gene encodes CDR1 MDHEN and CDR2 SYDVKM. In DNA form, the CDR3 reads TGTGCCAGCAGCCCGGGACAGGGGGGCGAAAAACTGTTTTTT. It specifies CASSPGQGGEKLFF.

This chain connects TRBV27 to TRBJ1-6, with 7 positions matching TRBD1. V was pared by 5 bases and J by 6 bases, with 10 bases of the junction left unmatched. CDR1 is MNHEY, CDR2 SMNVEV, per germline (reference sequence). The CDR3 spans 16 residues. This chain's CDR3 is CASSQPTGVSNSPLHF. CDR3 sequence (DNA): TGTGCCAGCAGTCAACCCACAGGGGTCAGTAATTCACCCCTCCACTTT.

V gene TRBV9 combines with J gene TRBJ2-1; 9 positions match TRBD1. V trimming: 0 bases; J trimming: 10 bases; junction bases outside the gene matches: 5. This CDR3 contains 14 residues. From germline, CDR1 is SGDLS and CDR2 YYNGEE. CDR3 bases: TGTGCCAGCAGCGTAGCTGGGACAGGGTTCGAGCAGTTCTTC. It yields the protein CASSVAGTGFEQFF.